Below are 20 T cell receptor beta chains sequenced from a single sample in a study of CD8 T cells in Susac syndrome. Reverse transcription of about 0.5 to 1 ug RNA was carried out with random hexamers. In TCRdb, the immunoSEQ multiplex PCR reads were re-called with MiXCR into one record per CDR3 protein. Among approximately 150,000 distinct CDR3 sequences listed, approximately 94% were seen once. The sequencing sample was made of CD4+ T cells from PBMCs. The receptor source for this set is a human donor with multiple sclerosis.

The chain has TRBV2 and TRBJ2-5, with D unresolved. V shed 3 bases and J shed 5 bases, with 10 bases lying between them. Germline-derived CDR1 and CDR2 are SNHLY and FYNNEI. The CDR3 contains 13 residues. The CDR3 spells CASSDPGRETQYF. In nucleotides, the CDR3 is TGTGCCAGCAGTGATCCCGGCCGTGAGACCCAGTACTTC.

The V and J genes are TRBV18 and TRBJ2-7, with TRBD1 as a possible D gene (6 bases). Germline V gene lookup returns CDR1 KGHSH and CDR2 LQKENI. Deletions cut 2 bases from V and 5 bases from J, with 13 bases between. This CDR3 is 14 amino acids long. As DNA, the CDR3 is TGTGCCAGCTCACCAGCCAGGACAGTAGACGAGCAGTACTTC. Translating it yields CASSPARTVDEQYF.

The V gene is TRBV24-1, the J gene TRBJ1-3; D gene uncertain. Trimming stripped 1 base from V and 4 bases from J, with 10 bases between. Germline CDR1 reads KGHDR; CDR2 reads SFDVKD. The CDR3 runs 15 residues. This chain's CDR3 is CATSDFGDRGNTIYF. The DNA of the CDR3 is TGTGCCACCAGTGATTTCGGAGACCGGGGAAACACCATATATTTT.

The genes are TRBV20-1 and TRBJ1-2; unclear D gene. The V end lost 6 bases, the J end lost 8 bases, and 16 bases lay between the germline ends. Germline V lookup: CDR1 DFQATT, CDR2 SNEGSKA (reference sequence). This CDR3 region has 12 residues. CDR3 sequence (DNA): TGCAGTGCAGCGACGGGTCTCGGCGGCTACACCTTC. It yields the protein CSAATGLGGYTF.

The chain links TRBV7-9 to TRBJ2-1; D unclear. V was shortened by 5 bases and J by 5 bases, with 7 bases between the two germline ends. The V gene's germline CDR1 is SEHNR and CDR2 FQNEAQ (reference sequence). CDR3 length: 12 amino acids. The CDR3 reads CASSPAHNEQFF. CDR3 bases: TGTGCCAGCAGCCCCGCGCACAATGAGCAGTTCTTC.

V and J are TRBV30 and TRBJ1-1, with unresolved D. This CDR3 is 13 amino acids long. The ends were cut back, 3 bases at V and 10 bases at J, with 18 bases in the middle. CDR1 and CDR2 (germline): GTSNPN, SVGIG (reference sequence). The CDR3 reads CAWRIGSEPGAFF. The CDR3 nucleotides are TGTGCCTGGAGAATCGGTTCAGAACCGGGAGCTTTCTTT. The full variable domain, completed using reference TRBV30 and TRBJ1-1, is SQTIHQWPATLVQPVGSPLSLECTVEGTSNPNLYWYRQAAGRGLQLLFYSVGIGQISSEVPQNLSASRPQDRQFILSSKKLLLSDSGFYLCAWRIGSEPGAFFGQGTRLTVV.

The V gene is TRBV29-1, the J gene TRBJ2-3; 13 bases are shared with TRBD2. From germline, CDR1 is SQVTM and CDR2 ANQGSEA. This CDR3 region has 15 residues. The V segment lost 7 bases and the J segment 2 bases; nucleotides outside the gene matches: 6. The CDR3 loop reads CSAGTSGEDTDTQYF. In DNA form, the CDR3 reads TGCAGCGCAGGGACTAGCGGGGAAGACACAGATACGCAGTATTTT.

The chain is built from TRBV30 and TRBJ1-5; D unclear. CDR1 and CDR2 (germline): GTSNPN, SVGIG (reference sequence). Trimming removed 1 base from V and 11 bases from J, with 15 bases in between. The CDR3 has 13 amino acids. The CDR3 reads CAWSDSGIRAQHF. As DNA, the CDR3 is TGTGCCTGGAGTGACAGCGGTATAAGGGCCCAGCATTTT.

On this clonotype itself: Mismatch with germline at one junction end may stem from a read error. The chain recombines TRBV11-1 with TRBJ2-3; possible D gene TRBD1, 6 bases. This CDR3 is 12 amino acids long. Looked up from germline, CDR1 is SGHAT and CDR2 is FQDESV (reference sequence). CDR3 in amino acids: CASSLDRRPADF. Here the CDR3 DNA reads TGTGCCAGCTCCCTGGACAGACGCCCAGCGGATTTT.

This sequence joins TRBV20-1 and TRBJ2-1, with 7 bases lining up with TRBD2. Germline-derived CDR1 and CDR2 are DFQATT and SNEGSKA (reference sequence). V gave up 3 bases and J gave up 4 bases; unmatched junction bases: 15. The CDR3 is 17 amino acids. The CDR3 is CSARGGRASRTYNEQFF. CDR3 coding DNA: TGCAGTGCTAGGGGTGGGAGGGCCTCCCGCACGTACAATGAGCAGTTCTTC.

V and J are TRBV25-1 and TRBJ1-2; no clear D. CDR3 length: 13 amino acids. Trimming took 9 bases from V and 4 from J, leaving 15 bases between them. Germline CDR1 is MGHDK and CDR2 is SYGVNS. CDR3 nucleotides: TGTGCCAGTTACAGCGAACCCTTCTATGGCTACACCTTC. It codes for CASYSEPFYGYTF.

The chain has TRBV29-1 and TRBJ1-1, with TRBD1 matching over 8 bases. V dropped 7 bases and J dropped 5; count of bases not matched to a gene: 18. Germline assignment: CDR1 SQVTM and CDR2 ANQGSEA. The CDR3 consists of 16 residues. The CDR3 bases are TGCAGCGCCGAATCGGACAGGGCCACTGTGAGGACTGAAGCTTTCTTT. Its translation: CSAESDRATVRTEAFF. The full variable domain, in which reference TRBV29-1 and TRBJ1-1 provide the parts outside the CDR3, is SAVISQKPSRDICQRGTSLTIQCQVDSQVTMMFWYRQQPGQSLTLIATANQGSEATYESGFVIDKFPISRPNLTFSTLTVSNMSPEDSSIYLCSAESDRATVRTEAFFGQGTRLTVV.

The chain combines TRBV7-8 with TRBJ2-5, with 9 bases fitting TRBD2. CDR3 length equals 15 residues. J gave up 3 bases and V 4 bases, and 6 bases lay outside the gene matches. CDR1 and CDR2 (germline): SGHVS, FQNEAQ. The CDR3 loop is CASSSFASGEETQYF. CDR3 DNA sequence: TGTGCCAGCAGCTCGTTCGCTAGCGGGGAAGAGACCCAGTACTTC.

The rearrangement uses TRBV12-5 and TRBJ2-1; no reliable D call. Trimming stripped 6 bases from V and 12 bases from J, with 15 bases between. The CDR3 loop spans 12 amino acids. The V gene's germline CDR1 is LGHNT and CDR2 FRNRAP. CDR3 sequence: CASGPNEAGQFF. The CDR3 DNA reads TGTGCTAGTGGCCCGAACGAGGCCGGGCAGTTCTTC.

The CDR3 loop is CASSPGGQSGNTIYF. In nucleotides, the CDR3 is TGTGCCAGCAGCCCGGGAGGACAGTCCGGAAACACCATATATTTT. The V call is TRBV5-4, the J call TRBJ1-3; possible D gene TRBD1, 6 bases. CDR3 length: 15 amino acids. V lost 4 bases and J 4 bases, leaving 15 bases between the germline ends. Germline lookup yields CDR1 SGHNT and CDR2 YYREEE (reference sequence).

This sequence joins TRBV6-5 and TRBJ2-6, with a weak D call TRBD1 (6 bases). The CDR3 is 15 amino acids. Germline lookup yields CDR1 MNHEY and CDR2 SVGAGI. V was cut by 6 bases and J by 4 bases, with 13 bases left in between. CDR3 sequence: CASSRTGPGANVLTF. The CDR3 coding sequence is TGTGCCAGCAGCCGAACAGGGCCCGGGGCCAACGTCCTGACTTTC.

Only one count was recorded for this clonotype. The gene calls are TRBV30 and TRBJ2-1; D not resolved. The CDR3 runs 11 residues. Looked up from germline, CDR1 is GTSNPN and CDR2 is SVGIG (reference sequence). Trimming left V 5 bases short and J 4 bases short, with 6 bases between. CDR3 residues: CAWDGYNEQFF. The CDR3 region has the DNA TGTGCCTGGGACGGGTACAATGAGCAGTTCTTC.

The chain recombines TRBV20-1 with TRBJ2-7, with TRBD2 matching over 7 bases. The CDR3 is 14 residues long. V dropped 1 base and J dropped 6; count of bases not matched to a gene: 9. Germline V gene lookup returns CDR1 DFQATT and CDR2 SNEGSKA (reference sequence). CDR3 residues: CSARVLARVSEQYF. CDR3 sequence (DNA): TGCAGTGCTAGAGTACTAGCGAGAGTAAGCGAGCAGTACTTC.

The chain carries TRBV29-1 and TRBJ1-1; the D is unclear. The CDR3 loop spans 13 amino acids. Trimming took off 4 bases at V and 1 base at J, with 10 bases between the two ends. The germline CDR1 and CDR2 sequences are SQVTM and ANQGSEA. The CDR3 loop is CSVGGPSNTEAFF. The CDR3 DNA is TGCAGCGTTGGAGGTCCCTCGAACACTGAAGCTTTCTTT.

The chain employs TRBV29-1 and TRBJ1-5, with no clear D. Germline V gene data show CDR1 as SQVTM and CDR2 as ANQGSEA. The CDR3 has 13 residues. The V end was cut by 4 bases, the J end by 1 base, with 8 bases between. The CDR3 loop reads CSVASQSNQPQHF. CDR3 coding DNA: TGCAGCGTTGCGAGCCAGAGCAATCAGCCCCAGCATTTT.